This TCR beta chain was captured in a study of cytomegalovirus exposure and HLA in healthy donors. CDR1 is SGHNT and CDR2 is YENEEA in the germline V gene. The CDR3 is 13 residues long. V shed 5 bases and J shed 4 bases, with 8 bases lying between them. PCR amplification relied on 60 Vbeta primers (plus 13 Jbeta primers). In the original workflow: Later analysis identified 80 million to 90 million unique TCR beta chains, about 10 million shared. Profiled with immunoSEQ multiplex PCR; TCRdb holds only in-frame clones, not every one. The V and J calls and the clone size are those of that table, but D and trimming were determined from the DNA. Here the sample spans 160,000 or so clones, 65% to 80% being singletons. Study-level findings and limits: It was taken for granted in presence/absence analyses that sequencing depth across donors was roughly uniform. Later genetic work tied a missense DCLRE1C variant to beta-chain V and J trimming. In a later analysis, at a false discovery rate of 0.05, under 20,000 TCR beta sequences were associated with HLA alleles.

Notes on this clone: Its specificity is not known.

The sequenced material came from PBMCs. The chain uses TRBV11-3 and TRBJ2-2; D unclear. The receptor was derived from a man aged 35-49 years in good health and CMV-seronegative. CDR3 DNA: TGTGCCAGCAGCCCTTTTTTCACCGGGGAGCTGTTTTTT. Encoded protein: CASSPFFTGELFF.